The 22 T cell receptor beta chains below were found in one sample sequenced in a study of identifying expanded T cells in peripheral blood. Method: immunoSEQ multiplex PCR; TCRdb's copy keeps in-frame clones and lacks some. The data contain about 81,000 clones, over 80% of them singletons. Source material: blood. The receptors shown here come from a person aged 18 to 75 in good health.

The chain combines TRBV7-3 with TRBJ2-2; a weak D match, TRBD2 (5 bases). The CDR3 covers 15 residues. Trimming removed 4 bases at V and 1 base at J, with 10 bases between. Germline assignment: CDR1 SGHTA and CDR2 FQGTGA. The CDR3 spells CASSSPRGNTGELFF. As DNA, the CDR3 is TGTGCCAGCAGCTCTCCCCGGGGGAACACCGGGGAGCTGTTTTTT.

The CDR3 reads CASSFSQYNEQFF. The CDR3 nucleotides read TGCGCCAGCAGCTTTTCTCAGTACAATGAGCAGTTCTTC. The chain couples TRBV5-1 to TRBJ2-1; the D is unclear. The CDR3 loop spans 13 amino acids. The germline V and J ends were trimmed by 2 bases and 4 bases, with 7 bases remaining between them. Germline V gives CDR1 SGHRS, CDR2 YFSETQ. The entire variable domain, with the rest obtained from reference TRBV5-1 and TRBJ2-1, is as follows: KAGVTQTPRYLIKTRGQQVTLSCSPISGHRSVSWYQQTPGQGLQFLFEYFSETQRNKGNFPGRFSGRQFSNSRSEMNVSTLELGDSALYLCASSFSQYNEQFFGPGTRLTVL.

This rearrangement joins TRBV6-5 to TRBJ1-4; weak D call: TRBD1 (6 bases). Trimming pared 6 bases from V and 12 bases from J, leaving 14 bases between. This CDR3 has 12 amino acids. Germline lookup yields CDR1 MNHEY and CDR2 SVGAGI. This CDR3 is CASSLQGGQLFF. CDR3 in DNA: TGTGCCAGCAGCCTACAGGGTGGTCAACTGTTTTTT.

The genes are TRBV2 and TRBJ2-2; tentative D call: TRBD2 (5 bases). Germline values: CDR1 SNHLY, CDR2 FYNNEI. This CDR3 is built from 13 residues. Trimming cost V 6 bases and J 4 bases, with 9 bases left between them. CDR3 bases: TGTGCCAGCAGGTGGGAGACCACCGGGGAGCTGTTTTTT. Its translation: CASRWETTGELFF.

The rearrangement links TRBV7-9 to TRBJ2-1, with 7 bases that match TRBD1. CDR1 and CDR2 (germline): SEHNR, FQNEAQ (reference sequence). V shed 5 bases and J 7 bases; nucleotides not matched to a gene: 11. The CDR3 is 15 amino acids. In DNA form, the CDR3 reads TGTGCCAGCAGCACCGACAGGGTTGCCCCAAATGAGCAGTTCTTC. It yields the protein CASSTDRVAPNEQFF.

The V call is TRBV29-1, the J call TRBJ2-1, with D tentatively TRBD1 (6 bases). The ends were cut back, 3 bases at V and 5 bases at J, with 17 bases in the middle. CDR3 length: 15 residues. From germline, CDR1 is SQVTM and CDR2 ANQGSEA. The CDR3 bases are TGCAGCGTTGAGGCAGGGGAACTCCCTAACAATGAGCAGTTCTTC. It encodes CSVEAGELPNNEQFF.

This clone has a single count. J is TRBJ2-3 and V is TRBV11-1; tentative D call: TRBD2 (5 bases). The germline V gene encodes CDR1 SGHAT and CDR2 FQDESV (reference sequence). The germline V and J ends were trimmed by 2 bases and 0 bases, with 12 bases remaining between them. The CDR3 is 16 residues long. The CDR3: CASSLNGPGSTDTQYF. The DNA for the CDR3 is TGTGCCAGCAGCTTAAACGGTCCGGGAAGCACAGATACGCAGTATTTT.

CDR3 sequence: CASSQDAQDNEKLFF. Written as DNA, the CDR3 is TGCGCCAGCAGCCAAGATGCACAAGATAATGAAAAACTGTTTTTT. V gene TRBV4-3 combines with J gene TRBJ1-4; D not resolved. CDR3 length equals 15 residues. Germline V gives CDR1 LGHNA, CDR2 YSLEER. The V end lost 0 bases, the J end lost 4 bases, and 9 bases lay between the germline ends.

J is TRBJ1-1 and V is TRBV18, with D possibly being TRBD1 (5 bases). The ends were cut back, 4 bases at V and 2 bases at J, with 11 bases in the middle. Germline V CDR1 and CDR2: KGHSH, LQKENI. This CDR3 spans 14 amino acids. The CDR3 here is CASSLNRFNTEAFF. CDR3 DNA sequence: TGTGCCAGCTCACTGAACAGGTTTAACACTGAAGCTTTCTTT.

This clone was seen only once. The rearrangement links TRBV20-1 to TRBJ2-5, with unresolved D. Germline-derived CDR1 and CDR2 are DFQATT and SNEGSKA (reference sequence). The CDR3 length is 11 residues. CDR3 nucleotide sequence: TGCAGCGTGGCGTATGAGGAGACCCAGTACTTC. Encoded protein: CSVAYEETQYF.

The chain employs TRBV18 and TRBJ2-3, with TRBD2 matching over 11 bases. CDR1 and CDR2 (germline): KGHSH, LQKENI. After removal of 2 bases from V and 0 bases from J, the junction contained 22 bases not matched to a gene. The CDR3 spans 23 residues. This chain's CDR3 is CASSPSTGQPHGLAGSSTDTQYF. In DNA form, the CDR3 reads TGTGCCAGCTCACCATCAACAGGGCAACCCCACGGACTAGCGGGTTCTAGCACAGATACGCAGTATTTT. Filled out from reference TRBV18 and TRBJ2-3, the complete variable domain reads NAGVMQNPRHLVRRRGQEARLRCSPMKGHSHVYWYRQLPEEGLKFMVYLQKENIIDESGMPKERFSAEFPKEGPSILRIQQVVRGDSAAYFCASSPSTGQPHGLAGSSTDTQYFGPGTRLTVL.

The rearrangement links TRBV19 to TRBJ2-3; 8 positions match TRBD1. The CDR3 consists of 16 residues. After removal of 9 bases from V and 2 bases from J, the junction contained 13 bases not matched to a gene. From germline, CDR1 is LNHDA and CDR2 SQIVND (reference sequence). The CDR3 nucleotides are TGTGCCAGCTCTGAGGGACAGGCCCTTTTCACAGATACGCAGTATTTT. Amino acids: CASSEGQALFTDTQYF.

The V and J genes are TRBV5-4 and TRBJ2-3, with D possibly TRBD2 on 6 matching bases. Trimming pared 4 bases from V and 3 bases from J, leaving 12 bases between. The CDR3 is made up of 14 amino acids. Germline assignment: CDR1 SGHNT and CDR2 YYREEE (reference sequence). In nucleotides, the CDR3 is TGTGCCAGCAGCCCTCGACTAGGAACAGATACGCAGTATTTT. Protein sequence: CASSPRLGTDTQYF.

This clone was recorded only once. V usage is TRBV28 and J usage is TRBJ2-4, with TRBD2 matching 10 bases. CDR1 and CDR2 (germline): MDHEN, SYDVKM. The trim removed 5 bases at V and 0 bases at J, leaving 10 bases unmatched. CDR3 length: 18 amino acids. CDR3 nucleotide sequence: TGTGCCAGCAGTCCGCTGACTAGCGGGCTGGTAGCCAAAAACATTCAGTACTTC. Its protein is CASSPLTSGLVAKNIQYF. Full variable domain (remainder filled in from reference TRBV28 and TRBJ2-4): DVKVTQSSRYLVKRTGEKVFLECVQDMDHENMFWYRQDPGLGLRLIYFSYDVKMKEKGDIPEGYSVSREKKERFSLILESASTNQTSMYLCASSPLTSGLVAKNIQYFGAGTRLSVL.

The CDR3 reads CASGLALNSYNEQFF. Written as DNA, the CDR3 is TGTGCCAGTGGGCTAGCGCTAAACTCCTACAATGAGCAGTTCTTC. This chain connects TRBV19 to TRBJ2-1; a weak D match, TRBD2 (6 bases). Per the germline V gene, CDR1 is LNHDA and CDR2 is SQIVND (reference sequence). The CDR3 has 15 residues. Trimming removed 8 bases at V and 0 bases at J, with 14 bases between.

The rearrangement joins TRBV29-1 to TRBJ2-4, with 7 bases lining up with TRBD2. In germline, CDR1 is SQVTM, CDR2 ANQGSEA. V dropped 4 bases and J dropped 7; count of bases not matched to a gene: 4. There are 12 residues in the CDR3. This CDR3 is CSVGEGLNIQYF. As DNA, the CDR3 is TGCAGCGTTGGGGAGGGCTTGAACATTCAGTACTTC. Full variable domain (remainder filled in from reference TRBV29-1 and TRBJ2-4): SAVISQKPSRDICQRGTSLTIQCQVDSQVTMMFWYRQQPGQSLTLIATANQGSEATYESGFVIDKFPISRPNLTFSTLTVSNMSPEDSSIYLCSVGEGLNIQYFGAGTRLSVL.

The chain recombines TRBV6-5 with TRBJ1-1; perhaps TRBD1 as D (5 bases). Germline CDR1 reads MNHEY; CDR2 reads SVGAGI. The CDR3 runs 14 residues. Trimming took off 6 bases at V and 4 bases at J, with 15 bases between the two ends. The CDR3 spells CASSSGTPGTEAFF. CDR3 in DNA: TGTGCCAGCAGCTCTGGGACCCCGGGCACTGAAGCTTTCTTT.

V and J are TRBV6-4 and TRBJ2-3, with D maybe TRBD2 (6 bases). The CDR3 spans 13 residues. Germline V CDR1 and CDR2: MRHNA, SNTAGT. Trimming stripped 8 bases from V and 2 bases from J, with 11 bases between. The CDR3 spells CASGGSPTDTQYF. As DNA, the CDR3 is TGTGCCAGCGGGGGGTCTCCCACAGATACGCAGTATTTT.

The genes are TRBV7-9 and TRBJ1-4; D gene unclear. From germline, CDR1 is SEHNR and CDR2 FQNEAQ (reference sequence). This CDR3 has 15 amino acids. The germline V and J ends were trimmed by 4 bases and 2 bases, with 11 bases remaining between them. The CDR3 protein is CASSSNRGTNEKLFF. DNA for the CDR3: TGTGCCAGCAGCTCGAACCGCGGGACTAATGAAAAACTGTTTTTT.

The CDR3 DNA reads as TGTGCCAGCAGTAGGACTAGCGGGATGCAAGAGACCCAGTACTTC. Translating gives CASSRTSGMQETQYF. The chain recombines TRBV6-1 with TRBJ2-5; 12 bases line up with TRBD2. V lost 5 bases to trimming and J lost 2 bases; unmatched junction nucleotides: 3. Per germline, CDR1 MNHNS and CDR2 SASEGT. The CDR3 is 15 residues long.

The V gene is TRBV7-2, the J gene TRBJ1-3; D is unresolved. V gave up 5 bases and J gave up 5 bases, with 7 bases separating them. The CDR3 consists of 12 residues. Germline assignment: CDR1 SGHTA and CDR2 FQGNSA. The CDR3: CASSRDRNTIYF. CDR3 coding DNA: TGTGCCAGCAGCCGTGACCGAAACACCATATATTTT.

The chain links TRBV4-2 to TRBJ2-3, with 9 positions matching TRBD2. V dropped 1 base and J dropped 2; count of bases not matched to a gene: 1. The CDR3 consists of 15 residues. Germline V gene data show CDR1 as LGHNA and CDR2 as YNFKEQ. The CDR3 sequence: CASSQASGDTDTQYF. CDR3 DNA sequence: TGTGCCAGCAGCCAAGCTAGCGGGGACACAGATACGCAGTATTTT.